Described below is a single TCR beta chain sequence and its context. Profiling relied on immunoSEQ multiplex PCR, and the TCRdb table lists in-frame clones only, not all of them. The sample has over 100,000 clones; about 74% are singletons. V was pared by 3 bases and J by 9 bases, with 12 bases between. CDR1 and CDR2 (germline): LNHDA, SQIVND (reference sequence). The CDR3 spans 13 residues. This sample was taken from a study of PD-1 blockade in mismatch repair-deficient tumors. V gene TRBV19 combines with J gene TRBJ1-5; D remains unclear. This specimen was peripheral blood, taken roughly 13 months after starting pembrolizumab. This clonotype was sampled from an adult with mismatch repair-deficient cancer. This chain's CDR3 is CASSIRGAGPQHF. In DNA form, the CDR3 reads TGTGCCAGTAGTATTCGCGGAGCTGGGCCCCAGCATTTT.